This TCR beta chain was identified during a study of cytomegalovirus exposure and HLA in healthy donors. The PCR was carried out with 60 Vbeta primers and 13 Jbeta primers. The assay was immunoSEQ multiplex PCR, and TCRdb's table has in-frame clones only and misses some. The sample yields fewer than 250,000 clones, 65% to 80% seen once. The germline V gene encodes CDR1 SGHDN and CDR2 FVKESK. The CDR3 runs to 14 residues. After removal of 4 bases from V and 4 bases from J, the junction contained 5 bases not matched to a gene. Study conclusions and caveats: Evidence from a later analysis indicated that most CMV-associated TCR beta chains looked HLA-restricted. Among TCR sequences, most were rare, though some public TCRs appeared in many donors.

Of note for this clone: Its antigen is currently unknown.

Sequencing was done on a sample of PBMCs. This clonotype was sampled from a young man in good health and CMV-seropositive. V gene TRBV14 combines with J gene TRBJ2-5; 8 nucleotides agree with TRBD1. The CDR3 protein is CASSPRTGRETQYF. CDR3 nucleotides: TGTGCCAGCAGCCCCCGGACAGGGAGAGAGACCCAGTACTTC.